This T cell receptor (beta chain) was identified during a study of CD8+ T cells in alopecia areata. Study at large: Using the percentage of affected scalp area, treated patients' severity was scored. Study-wide results and caveats: Normal scalp showed lower clonality than lesional scalp, especially alopecia totalis/universalis. Among the top 100, expanded CD8+ clones were significantly decreased by tofacitinib, as was scalp clonality.

On this clone: Antigen specificity is unknown.

Germline V lookup: CDR1 PRHDT, CDR2 FYEKMQ (reference sequence). Trimming stripped 2 bases from V and 7 bases from J, with 9 bases between. The CDR3 runs to 13 residues. In each case, RNA was isolated and then reverse transcribed into cDNA as the sequencing template. Using immunoSEQ multiplex PCR, the repertoire was profiled, and TCRdb retains in-frame clones only, with some absent. This table holds around 100,000 clones, under 60% found once. Treatment defined: oral pan-JAK inhibitor, 5-10 mg twice daily. Alopecia areata patients provided lesional scalp punch biopsies and peripheral blood. The material sequenced was CD8+ T cells sorted from blood, taken at week 24, from a patient treated with tofacitinib. The J gene is TRBJ2-1, the V gene TRBV13; D is uncertain. This sequence originates from a human donor with alopecia areata. CDR3 residues: CASSLNGRNEQFF. The CDR3 DNA is TGTGCCAGCAGCTTAAATGGACGGAATGAGCAGTTCTTC.